The sequence of this TCR beta chain was determined in a study of T cell changes during pregnancy in multiple sclerosis. Here immunoSEQ multiplex PCR was the method, and the copy in TCRdb shows in-frame clones only, minus some. The top ten hold approximately 2.5% of the sample, which has roughly 85,000 clones, approximately 90% seen once. This receptor was taken from a female donor with multiple sclerosis, enrolled in a pregnancy study. The specimen was peripheral blood, collected in the first trimester of pregnancy.

The CDR3: CASSPLQGSYGYTF. The CDR3 nucleotides read TGTGCCAGCTCACCCTTACAGGGTAGCTATGGCTACACCTTC. The chain recombines TRBV18 with TRBJ1-2; tentative D call: TRBD1 (6 bases). Trimming pared 3 bases from V and 4 bases from J, leaving 12 bases between. There are 14 residues in the CDR3. Germline CDR1 is KGHSH and CDR2 is LQKENI.